The rows below give T cell receptor beta chains drawn from one sample of a study of shared clonotypes between healthy human individuals. Here immunoSEQ multiplex PCR was the method, and the copy in TCRdb shows in-frame clones only, minus some. The data hold about 1 million clones, with about 75% observed a single time. The material sequenced was memory CD4+ T cells sorted from blood. Source of these receptors: a man between 18 and 35 years old in good health. Both conserved end residues are part of each CDR3. A D gene is named only where the DNA matches it firmly. Size is stated for part of the rows, as once, few or many counts, or as a class when the clone is expanded.

d_gene: TRBD1
abundance: NA
v_gene: TRBV18
j_gene: TRBJ1-1
CDR3nt: TGTGCCAGCTCACCCCTGACAGGGCGGGGGACTGAAGCTTTCTTT
CDR3aa: CASSPLTGRGTEAFF

d_gene: TRBD1
abundance: NA
v_gene: TRBV7-7
j_gene: TRBJ2-7
CDR3nt: TGTGCTAGCAGCTTAGGGACAGGGGCATCCTACGAGCAGTACTTC
CDR3aa: CASSLGTGASYEQYF

d_gene: NA
abundance: NA
v_gene: TRBV5-1
j_gene: TRBJ1-3
CDR3nt: TGCGCCAGCAGCTTGGTCTCAGCCCCTGGAAACACCATATATTTT
CDR3aa: CASSLVSAPGNTIYF

d_gene: TRBD2
abundance: once
v_gene: TRBV6-6
j_gene: TRBJ2-7
CDR3nt: TGTGCCAGCAGTTCCACGAGCGGGGCTTTCCCGTACGAGCAGTACTTC
CDR3aa: CASSSTSGAFPYEQYF

d_gene: TRBD2
abundance: NA
v_gene: TRBV13
j_gene: TRBJ2-1
CDR3nt: TGTGCCAGCAGCCTACGACTAGCGGGAGCTCTAGATGAGCAGTTCTTC
CDR3aa: CASSLRLAGALDEQFF

d_gene: TRBD2
abundance: NA
v_gene: TRBV13
j_gene: TRBJ2-3
CDR3nt: TGTGCCAGCAGCATGGGACTAGCGGGGGGGAAAGGCGGCACAGATACGCAGTATTTT
CDR3aa: CASSMGLAGGKGGTDTQYF

d_gene: NA
abundance: NA
v_gene: TRBV4-2
j_gene: TRBJ2-7
CDR3nt: TGTGCCAGCAGCCAAGGCAGGACTATCGGCGAGCAGTACTTC
CDR3aa: CASSQGRTIGEQYF

d_gene: TRBD1
abundance: NA
v_gene: TRBV7-2
j_gene: TRBJ1-1
CDR3nt: TGTGCCAGCAGCCCGGGACAGGGGGCTAGATATACTGAAGCTTTCTTT
CDR3aa: CASSPGQGARYTEAFF

d_gene: TRBD1
abundance: NA
v_gene: TRBV5-4
j_gene: TRBJ1-4
CDR3nt: TGTGCCAGCAGTTCTGGGGTGAGACAGGGAGCAACTAATGAAAAACTGTTTTTT
CDR3aa: CASSSGVRQGATNEKLFF

d_gene: TRBD2
abundance: few
v_gene: TRBV10-2
j_gene: TRBJ2-3
CDR3nt: TGCGCCAGCAGGGAAGCGGGAGAACCCCCAGATACGCAGTATTTT
CDR3aa: CASREAGEPPDTQYF

d_gene: NA
abundance: few
v_gene: TRBV5-6
j_gene: TRBJ1-2
CDR3nt: TGTGCCAGCAGCTTGTATGACAGCCCTAACTATGGCTACACCTTC
CDR3aa: CASSLYDSPNYGYTF

d_gene: NA
abundance: few
v_gene: TRBV6-5
j_gene: TRBJ2-7
CDR3nt: TGTGCCAGCCTCGCACGTGGGGATTACGAGCAGTACTTC
CDR3aa: CASLARGDYEQYF

d_gene: TRBD1
abundance: NA
v_gene: TRBV5-6
j_gene: TRBJ2-5
CDR3nt: TGTGCCAGCAGCGCGCCGGGACAGGGAGACCAAGAGACCCAGTACTTC
CDR3aa: CASSAPGQGDQETQYF

d_gene: TRBD1
abundance: NA
v_gene: TRBV5-1
j_gene: TRBJ2-7
CDR3nt: TGCGACAACCGGGACAGGCCCTACGAGCAGTACTTC
CDR3aa: CDNRDRPYEQYF

d_gene: TRBD1
abundance: NA
v_gene: TRBV6-6
j_gene: TRBJ1-2
CDR3nt: TGTGCCAGCCTATTGTCTACAGGGGCCCCTAGTGGCTACACCTTC
CDR3aa: CASLLSTGAPSGYTF

d_gene: NA
abundance: once
v_gene: TRBV4-1
j_gene: TRBJ2-2
CDR3nt: TGCGCCAGCAGCCGGGGGCCCCTGCAGGGAGCCCCTAAATCGAACACCGGGGAGCTGTTTTTT
CDR3aa: CASSRGPLQGAPKSNTGELFF

d_gene: NA
abundance: NA
v_gene: TRBV5-1
j_gene: TRBJ2-7
CDR3nt: TGCGCCAGCAGCTTGGATCCAGGGGGGACTGGCGAGCAGTACTTC
CDR3aa: CASSLDPGGTGEQYF

d_gene: NA
abundance: once
v_gene: TRBV6-1
j_gene: TRBJ1-1
CDR3nt: TGTGCCAGCGATCGTGACTCGGTATGGCTCACTGAAGCTTTCTTT
CDR3aa: CASDRDSVWLTEAFF

d_gene: NA
abundance: NA
v_gene: TRBV5-1
j_gene: TRBJ2-3
CDR3nt: TGCGCCAGCAGCTTGGCCGGCCCGGAAGATACGCAGTATTTT
CDR3aa: CASSLAGPEDTQYF

d_gene: TRBD2
abundance: few
v_gene: TRBV12-5
j_gene: TRBJ2-7
CDR3nt: TGTGCTAGTGGTTTGGTACGCCAGGGGACTAGCGGGGTATCCTACGAGCAGTACTTC
CDR3aa: CASGLVRQGTSGVSYEQYF

d_gene: TRBD2
abundance: NA
v_gene: TRBV28
j_gene: TRBJ2-3
CDR3nt: TGTGCCAGCACCGCGGGACTAGCGGGTGATACGCAGTATTTT
CDR3aa: CASTAGLAGDTQYF

d_gene: TRBD1
abundance: NA
v_gene: TRBV28
j_gene: TRBJ2-2
CDR3nt: TGTGCCAGCAGTCTCTACAGGGGCACGACCGGGGAGCTGTTTTTT
CDR3aa: CASSLYRGTTGELFF

d_gene: NA
abundance: NA
v_gene: TRBV28
j_gene: TRBJ1-1
CDR3nt: TGTGCCAGCAGCCTCCGACAGAACACTGAAGCTTTCTTT
CDR3aa: CASSLRQNTEAFF

d_gene: NA
abundance: NA
v_gene: TRBV2
j_gene: TRBJ2-1
CDR3nt: TGTGCCAGCAGATCGGGGGCGCTTGAGCAGTTCTTC
CDR3aa: CASRSGALEQFF

d_gene: TRBD1
abundance: NA
v_gene: TRBV10-1
j_gene: TRBJ1-2
CDR3nt: TGCGCCAGCAGTGAGTCGACAGGGGATGGCTACACCTTC
CDR3aa: CASSESTGDGYTF

d_gene: NA
abundance: few
v_gene: TRBV6-1
j_gene: TRBJ2-1
CDR3nt: TGTGCCAGCAATAAAGCAAGGCAGTGGATCAATGAGCAGTTCTTC
CDR3aa: CASNKARQWINEQFF

d_gene: NA
abundance: NA
v_gene: TRBV30
j_gene: TRBJ2-6
CDR3nt: TGTGCCTGGAGCAGTGAACTTCGAGACTCTGGGGCCAACGTCCTGACTTTC
CDR3aa: CAWSSELRDSGANVLTF

d_gene: NA
abundance: NA
v_gene: TRBV5-4
j_gene: TRBJ2-7
CDR3nt: TGTGCCAGCAGCCCTGGACTAAGGGGACCGTACGAGCAGTACTTC
CDR3aa: CASSPGLRGPYEQYF